Each of the 26 T cell receptor beta chains below was sequenced from the same sample in a study of cytomegalovirus exposure and HLA in healthy donors. Primers included in the PCR were 60 Vbeta and 13 Jbeta primers. Assay: immunoSEQ multiplex PCR; the TCRdb copy retains only in-frame clones and omits some. Among under 150,000 clones listed, around 82% were seen once. Sequenced: PBMCs. The receptors were sampled from a woman aged 30 to 39 in good health and CMV-seropositive.

The chain combines TRBV5-6 with TRBJ2-7, with D possibly TRBD1 on 6 matching bases. CDR1 is SGHDT and CDR2 is YYEEEE in the germline V gene. The length of the CDR3 is 14 residues. The ends were cut back, 3 bases at V and 1 base at J, with 11 bases in the middle. The CDR3 loop reads CASSSSGDSYEQYF. The DNA for the CDR3 is TGTGCCAGCAGCTCGTCAGGGGATTCCTACGAGCAGTACTTC.

Turning to this clone: No conserved phenylalanine or tryptophan is present at the end of the CDR3, so a read error is the likely explanation. CDR3 protein: CASSQGYGANYGYTL. CDR3 nucleotide sequence: TGTGCCAGCAGCCAAGGGTACGGTGCTAACTATGGCTACACCCTC. The V gene is TRBV14, the J gene TRBJ1-2, with D uncertain. The CDR3 loop spans 15 amino acids. V was trimmed by 1 base and J by 0 bases, leaving 9 bases between them. Germline V lookup: CDR1 SGHDN, CDR2 FVKESK.

The gene calls are TRBV5-1 and TRBJ1-2; 8 nucleotides match TRBD1. Germline assignment: CDR1 SGHRS and CDR2 YFSETQ. The V segment lost 0 bases and the J segment 8 bases; nucleotides outside the gene matches: 9. The CDR3 spans 15 residues. CDR3 sequence (DNA): TGCGCCAGCAGCTTGGATCAGGGGGCGCGTTACGGCTACACCTTC. Translated: CASSLDQGARYGYTF.

V is TRBV5-1 and J is TRBJ1-1; D is undetermined. The length of the CDR3 is 17 residues. Germline values: CDR1 SGHRS, CDR2 YFSETQ. Between the trimmed V and J ends, which lost 8 bases and 2 bases, there was a span of 25 bases. The CDR3 nucleotides are TGCGCCAGTCGGGGAATCGGATTCTCGTATTCTAACACTGAAGCTTTCTTT. This gives the protein CASRGIGFSYSNTEAFF.

This rearrangement joins TRBV5-1 to TRBJ2-5, with 10 bases matching TRBD2. The CDR3 contains 19 residues. V shed 2 bases, J shed 2 bases, and the junction held 15 bases outside the gene matches. The germline gives CDR1 SGHRS, CDR2 YFSETQ. In DNA form, the CDR3 reads TGCGCCAGCAGCTTCCCTTACCCCACTAGCGGGGCTACTCAAGAGACCCAGTACTTC. It is translated as CASSFPYPTSGATQETQYF.

The rearrangement links TRBV27 to TRBJ2-1; D is possibly TRBD2 (6 bases). V was trimmed by 3 bases and J by 0 bases, leaving 12 bases between them. Germline loops: CDR1 MNHEY, CDR2 SMNVEV (reference sequence). This CDR3 region has 16 residues. CDR3 DNA: TGTGCCAGCAGTTTCATAGCGGCTAGCTCCTACAATGAGCAGTTCTTC. This gives the protein CASSFIAASSYNEQFF.

This clone is a singleton in its sample. V gene TRBV7-8 combines with J gene TRBJ2-2, with 10 bases matching TRBD1. The CDR3 consists of 18 residues. The V segment lost 2 bases and the J segment 3 bases; nucleotides outside the gene matches: 9. The germline gives CDR1 SGHVS, CDR2 FQNEAQ. CDR3 nucleotide sequence: TGTGCCAGCAGCTTAAAAGGGCCGGGACAGGGGTACACCGGGGAGCTGTTTTTT. Its translation is CASSLKGPGQGYTGELFF.

The chain employs TRBV10-3 and TRBJ1-2; TRBD1 matches at 9 bases. Trimming at V came to 7 bases and at J to 5 bases, leaving 8 bases not matched to a gene. Germline V gives CDR1 ENHRY, CDR2 SYGVKD. This CDR3 region has 14 residues. The CDR3 nucleotides read TGTGCCATCACTGTGGACAGGGGTGGTTATGGCTACACCTTC. Translating it yields CAITVDRGGYGYTF.

This clone was seen once. This chain joins TRBV6-6 and TRBJ2-2; 7 nucleotides line up with TRBD2. Trimming at V came to 5 bases and at J to 6 bases, leaving 3 bases not matched to a gene. The CDR3 consists of 13 residues. Germline CDR1 is MNHNY and CDR2 is SVGAGI (reference sequence). The CDR3 sequence: CASSLGLSGELFF. DNA of the CDR3: TGTGCCAGCAGTCTGGGACTATCCGGGGAGCTGTTTTTT.

The chain combines TRBV5-4 with TRBJ2-1; weak D call: TRBD2 (6 bases). Per the germline V gene, CDR1 is SGHNT and CDR2 is YYREEE (reference sequence). This CDR3 region has 14 residues. The V end was cut by 0 bases, the J end by 6 bases, with 10 bases between. CDR3 nucleotide sequence: TGTGCCAGCAGCTTGGGGGGGGATTTCAATGAGCAGTTCTTC. This gives the protein CASSLGGDFNEQFF.

The chain uses TRBV5-1 and TRBJ2-2; possible D gene TRBD2, 6 bases. CDR3 length: 16 amino acids. The V end lost 0 bases, the J end lost 6 bases, and 15 bases lay between the germline ends. Germline V gene lookup returns CDR1 SGHRS and CDR2 YFSETQ. The CDR3 sequence is CASSLDKRVRAGELFF. In DNA, the CDR3 is TGCGCCAGCAGCTTGGACAAGCGGGTGAGAGCCGGGGAGCTGTTTTTT.

The rearrangement links TRBV2 to TRBJ2-3, with D possibly matching TRBD2 (5 bases). With 8 bases removed from V and 2 bases from J, the gap between germline ends came to 14 bases. Germline CDR1 and CDR2: SNHLY and FYNNEI. CDR3 length equals 14 residues. The CDR3: CASSAGLDTDTQYF. The CDR3 coding sequence is TGTGCCAGCTCCGCGGGTCTAGACACAGATACGCAGTATTTT.

The rearrangement uses TRBV5-1 and TRBJ1-5; the D is unclear. Per germline, CDR1 SGHRS and CDR2 YFSETQ. Trimming took off 1 base at V and 6 bases at J, with 8 bases between the two ends. This CDR3 has 13 amino acids. CDR3 residues: CASSLSGSQPQHF. The CDR3 DNA follows: TGCGCCAGCAGCTTGTCCGGTAGTCAGCCCCAGCATTTT.

CDR3 sequence reads: CATQLQGGYTF. CDR3 bases: TGTGCCACCCAGTTACAGGGTGGCTACACCTTC. The genes are TRBV10-3 and TRBJ1-2, with a possible D match to TRBD1 (6 bases). Germline lookup yields CDR1 ENHRY and CDR2 SYGVKD. This CDR3 is 11 amino acids long. V dropped 10 bases and J dropped 7 bases, with 13 bases sitting between them.

The CDR3 bases are TGTGCCAGCAGTGTTGCCGGGACAGGGGTAGCTTTCTTT. It codes for CASSVAGTGVAFF. J is TRBJ1-1 and V is TRBV6-1, with 10 positions matching TRBD1. The CDR3 extends over 13 amino acids. V gave up 4 bases and J gave up 10 bases; unmatched junction bases: 6. Germline V gene lookup returns CDR1 MNHNS and CDR2 SASEGT.

J is TRBJ2-3 and V is TRBV21-1; the table's D gene call, TRBD2, was not cross checked with the DNA. TRBV21-1 is labeled a pseudogene. CDR3 length: 19 residues. Here the CDR3 DNA reads TGTGCCAGCAGCAAAGTCCCACCGGGACTAGCGAAAGACACAGATACGCAGTATTTT. Translated: CASSKVPPGLAKDTDTQYF.

This chain uses TRBV11-2 with TRBJ2-7, with D possibly being TRBD2 (5 bases). This CDR3 comprises 15 residues. Trimming took off 5 bases at V and 0 bases at J, with 14 bases between the two ends. Germline V gives CDR1 SGHAT, CDR2 FQNNGV. This CDR3 is CASSTLERYSYEQYF. DNA for the CDR3: TGTGCCAGCAGCACTCTCGAGCGGTACTCCTACGAGCAGTACTTC. Filled out from reference TRBV11-2 and TRBJ2-7, the complete variable domain reads EAGVAQSPRYKIIEKRQSVAFWCNPISGHATLYWYQQILGQGPKLLIQFQNNGVVDDSQLPKDRFSAERLKGVDSTLKIQPAKLEDSAVYLCASSTLERYSYEQYFGPGTRLTVT.

The chain has TRBV5-4 and TRBJ2-5; 8 nucleotides match TRBD2. CDR3 length: 18 amino acids. Germline trimming cut 4 bases from V and 4 bases from J; bases unmatched to any gene: 18. The germline CDR1 and CDR2 sequences are SGHNT and YYREEE (reference sequence). CDR3 nucleotide sequence: TGTGCCAGCAGCGCCGAAATCGAGCGGGGGTGGGATGGAGAGACCCAGTACTTC. The encoded protein is CASSAEIERGWDGETQYF.

The rearrangement joins TRBV19 to TRBJ2-5; D gene uncertain. The germline V gene has CDR1 LNHDA and CDR2 SQIVND (reference sequence). The CDR3 is 13 residues long. Trimming took off 5 bases at V and 3 bases at J, with 10 bases between the two ends. This chain's CDR3 is CASSAGAKETQYF. The CDR3 region has the DNA TGTGCCAGTAGTGCCGGAGCCAAAGAGACCCAGTACTTC. The full variable domain, its missing parts supplied by reference TRBV19 and TRBJ2-5, is DGGITQSPKYLFRKEGQNVTLSCEQNLNHDAMYWYRQDPGQGLRLIYYSQIVNDFQKGDIAEGYSVSREKKESFPLTVTSAQKNPTAFYLCASSAGAKETQYFGPGTRLLVL.

Turning to this clone: The junction shows a germline mismatch at one end, possibly a read error. The chain has TRBV7-7 and TRBJ2-2, with 7 bases identical to TRBD1. In germline, CDR1 is SSHAT, CDR2 FNYEAQ (reference sequence). The CDR3 extends over 15 amino acids. CDR3: CASSLRTGNTGELFF. The DNA of the CDR3 is TGTGCTAGCAGCTTACGGACAGGGAACACCGGGGAGCTGTTTTTT.

The gene calls are TRBV29-1 and TRBJ2-7; tentative D call: TRBD2 (5 bases). CDR3 length: 15 residues. V was cut by 2 bases and J by 1 base, with 15 bases left in between. Looked up from germline, CDR1 is SQVTM and CDR2 is ANQGSEA. The CDR3 DNA follows: TGCAGCGTTGAAACAACTAGATCGGGGTCCTACGAGCAGTACTTC. Its translation is CSVETTRSGSYEQYF.

V gene TRBV5-8 combines with J gene TRBJ2-7; TRBD1 is a possible D gene (6 bases). Trimming left V 6 bases short and J 3 bases short, with 13 bases between. CDR3 size: 13 residues. The germline V gene has CDR1 SGHTS and CDR2 YDEGEE. CDR3 sequence reads: CASKQGHFYEQYF. CDR3 coding DNA: TGTGCCAGCAAACAGGGACACTTCTACGAGCAGTACTTC.

This clone was detected a few times. V and J are TRBV10-3 and TRBJ1-4; possible D gene TRBD1, 5 bases. The V and J ends lost 11 bases and 7 bases respectively, with 17 bases between them. The CDR3 is 13 residues long. CDR1 is ENHRY, CDR2 SYGVKD, per germline. The CDR3 DNA follows: TGTGCCGCCGGTGGAGGGGTGAGTGAAAAACTGTTTTTT. It is translated as CAAGGGVSEKLFF.

This clone was observed once. This chain connects TRBV6-5 to TRBJ2-1, with 10 bases that match TRBD2. The V segment lost 2 bases and the J segment 4 bases; nucleotides outside the gene matches: 2. Germline-derived CDR1 and CDR2 are MNHEY and SVGAGI. This CDR3 is 15 amino acids long. The CDR3 spells CASSYKRGGYNEQFF. The CDR3 bases are TGTGCCAGCAGTTACAAGCGGGGGGGTTACAATGAGCAGTTCTTC.

V is TRBV6-1 and J is TRBJ1-1, with a tentative D call TRBD1 (5 bases). The CDR3 extends over 12 amino acids. Germline CDR1 reads MNHNS; CDR2 reads SASEGT. Trimming removed 8 bases from V and 5 bases from J, with 12 bases in between. CDR3 loop: CASGSGGTEAFF. DNA for the CDR3: TGTGCCAGCGGGTCGGGGGGGACTGAAGCTTTCTTT.

The V call is TRBV10-3, the J call TRBJ2-3; the D is unclear. The CDR3 length is 12 residues. V was cut by 6 bases and J by 4 bases, with 8 bases left in between. In germline, CDR1 is ENHRY, CDR2 SYGVKD. The CDR3 is CAIRTLADTQYF. CDR3 bases: TGTGCCATCAGGACTTTGGCAGATACGCAGTATTTT.